Below, 21 T cell receptor beta chains from the same sample are listed, as sequenced in a study of T cell responses to AZD1222 COVID-19 vaccine. The assay was immunoSEQ multiplex PCR, and TCRdb's table has in-frame clones only and misses some. This table has roughly 150,000 clones, around 92% appearing once. Source: peripheral blood, taken on day 0 of AZD1222 vaccination. These receptors all stem from an adult in good health.

J is TRBJ1-2 and V is TRBV12-3 or TRBV12-4; a weak D match, TRBD1 (6 bases). The CDR3 covers 13 residues. Trimming left V 3 bases short and J 6 bases short, with 11 bases between. The CDR3 DNA follows: TGTGCCAGCAGTTTGTCCAGGGGAGATGGCTACACCTTC. Translated, it gives CASSLSRGDGYTF.

V gene TRBV7-2 combines with J gene TRBJ2-5, with TRBD1 as a possible D gene (6 bases). V was cut by 3 bases and J by 5 bases, with 10 bases left in between. The CDR3 totals 13 residues. Germline loops: CDR1 SGHTA, CDR2 FQGNSA. The CDR3 region is CASSFGGWETQYF. In DNA form, the CDR3 reads TGTGCCAGCAGCTTTGGGGGCTGGGAGACCCAGTACTTC.

This chain links TRBV10-3 with TRBJ2-1; TRBD2 matches at 15 bases. CDR1 is ENHRY and CDR2 is SYGVKD in the germline V gene. The V gene end was trimmed by 1 base and the J gene end by 2 bases; junction bases not matched to a gene: 6. The CDR3 has 19 amino acids. Written as DNA, the CDR3 is TGTGCCATCAGTGAGTGGGGCGGACTAGCGGGAGGGCCCTACAATGAGCAGTTCTTC. This codes for CAISEWGGLAGGPYNEQFF.

V gene TRBV6-5 combines with J gene TRBJ2-3; 9 bases agree with TRBD2. The CDR3 runs to 16 residues. CDR1 MNHEY and CDR2 SVGAGI come from the germline V gene. V lost 0 bases and J lost 4; bases outside the gene matches: 5. The CDR3 nucleotides are TGTGCCAGCAGTTACTCGAGTAGCGGGAGAGCAGATACGCAGTATTTT. This gives the protein CASSYSSSGRADTQYF.

The rearrangement uses TRBV24-1 and TRBJ1-5; 7 nucleotides match TRBD1. This CDR3 has 15 residues. CDR1 is KGHDR, CDR2 SFDVKD, per germline. Losses at the gene ends were 4 bases for V and 5 bases for J; bases not matched to a gene: 7. DNA for the CDR3: TGTGCCACCAGTGACTCCAAACAGGGGTATCAGCCCCAGCATTTT. This gives the protein CATSDSKQGYQPQHF.

A note on this clone: Its ends do not fully match the called genes, so a read error is possible. CDR3: CASSVAGGAKDEQYF. CDR3 coding DNA: TGTGCCAGCAGCGTAGCAGGGGGCGCCAAGGACGAGCAGTACTTC. This chain joins TRBV7-6 and TRBJ2-7; 8 bases align to TRBD1. Germline assignment: CDR1 SGHVS and CDR2 FNYEAQ. CDR3 size: 15 residues.

The rearrangement links TRBV28 to TRBJ1-5; no reliable D call. CDR3 length: 13 amino acids. Between the trimmed V and J ends, which lost 6 bases and 6 bases, there was a span of 12 bases. CDR1 and CDR2 from the germline V gene are MDHEN and SYDVKM. Here the CDR3 DNA reads TGTGCCAGCAGCCAGACCTTGTCTCAGCCCCAGCATTTT. Residues: CASSQTLSQPQHF. The entire variable domain, with the rest obtained from reference TRBV28 and TRBJ1-5, is as follows: DVKVTQSSRYLVKRTGEKVFLECVQDMDHENMFWYRQDPGLGLRLIYFSYDVKMKEKGDIPEGYSVSREKKERFSLILESASTNQTSMYLCASSQTLSQPQHFGDGTRLSIL.

The chain's CDR3 is CAWGRGGNTEAFF. CDR3 nucleotide sequence: TGTGCCTGGGGCAGGGGAGGGAACACTGAAGCTTTCTTT. The V and J genes are TRBV30 and TRBJ1-1; D might be TRBD1 (6 bases). V lost 5 bases, J lost 1 base, and 11 bases lay in between. This CDR3 has 13 amino acids. The germline gives CDR1 GTSNPN, CDR2 SVGIG (reference sequence).

This chain joins TRBV5-1 and TRBJ2-1; TRBD2 aligns across 12 bases. The CDR3 loop spans 20 amino acids. V dropped 4 bases and J dropped 0; count of bases not matched to a gene: 14. CDR1 and CDR2 (germline): SGHRS, YFSETQ. In nucleotides, the CDR3 is TGCGCCAGCAGCAAAAGGGGAGGGACTAGCGGGCCAAGCTCCTACAATGAGCAGTTCTTC. Its translation is CASSKRGGTSGPSSYNEQFF.

The chain combines TRBV6-6 with TRBJ1-6, with D tentatively TRBD1 (5 bases). Germline V gives CDR1 MNHNY, CDR2 SVGAGI (reference sequence). V dropped 6 bases and J dropped 7 bases, with 13 bases sitting between them. This CDR3 is 14 amino acids long. The CDR3 region is CASSPGGENSPLHF. The CDR3 bases are TGTGCCAGCAGCCCTGGGGGAGAGAATTCACCCCTCCACTTT.

This clone has just one count. The chain links TRBV6-2 or TRBV6-3 to TRBJ2-7; 7 bases agree with TRBD1. Germline V gene data show CDR1 as MNHEY and CDR2 as SVGEGT. The CDR3 spans 16 residues. V shed 3 bases, J shed 4 bases, and the junction held 12 bases outside the gene matches. The CDR3, as DNA: TGTGCCAGCAGTTATCCCCCAGGCCAGGGGGTATACGAGCAGTACTTC. It encodes CASSYPPGQGVYEQYF.

The V and J genes are TRBV2 and TRBJ2-1; 14 bases align to TRBD2. With 6 bases clipped from V and 7 bases from J, the junction kept 8 bases outside the gene matches. The CDR3 spans 16 residues. Germline CDR1 is SNHLY and CDR2 is FYNNEI. CDR3 region: CASRAWGTSGSNEQFF. The CDR3 DNA sequence: TGTGCCAGCAGGGCCTGGGGGACTAGCGGGAGTAATGAGCAGTTCTTC.

This chain connects TRBV5-1 to TRBJ2-7, with 7 bases that match TRBD2. Germline values: CDR1 SGHRS, CDR2 YFSETQ. The CDR3 loop spans 14 amino acids. V gave up 2 bases and J gave up 5 bases; unmatched junction bases: 7. Here the CDR3 reads CASSLNGRLHEQYF. The CDR3 bases are TGCGCCAGCAGCTTAAACGGGAGGCTCCACGAGCAGTACTTC. The variable domain in full, with the rest retrieved from reference TRBV5-1 and TRBJ2-7, is KAGVTQTPRYLIKTRGQQVTLSCSPISGHRSVSWYQQTPGQGLQFLFEYFSETQRNKGNFPGRFSGRQFSNSRSEMNVSTLELGDSALYLCASSLNGRLHEQYFGPGTRLTVT.

The V call is TRBV6-6, the J call TRBJ1-3; maybe TRBD1 (5 bases). The CDR3 runs to 14 residues. The germline V gene encodes CDR1 MNHNY and CDR2 SVGAGI (reference sequence). Trimming shortened V by 5 bases and J by 3 bases, and 11 bases separated the two germline ends. CDR3 residues: CASSDGGVGNTIYF. As DNA, the CDR3 is TGTGCCAGCAGTGACGGGGGGGTTGGAAACACCATATATTTT.

This chain links TRBV5-1 with TRBJ1-4; D might be TRBD1 (5 bases). The CDR3 spans 14 residues. Trimming removed 5 bases at V and 8 bases at J, with 16 bases between. Germline values: CDR1 SGHRS, CDR2 YFSETQ. The CDR3 loop reads CASRTNDGTEKLFF. The CDR3 coding sequence is TGCGCCAGCAGAACGAACGACGGGACGGAAAAACTGTTTTTT.

This clone has a single count. The chain couples TRBV12-5 to TRBJ1-2; D not resolved. CDR1 LGHNT and CDR2 FRNRAP come from the germline V gene. The CDR3 covers 13 residues. Trimming removed 0 bases from V and 4 bases from J, with 6 bases in between. DNA for the CDR3: TGTGCTAGTGGTTTGGTGCCGGGCTATGGCTACACCTTC. Its protein is CASGLVPGYGYTF. Drawing the rest from reference TRBV12-5 and TRBJ1-2, the complete variable domain is DARVTQTPRHKVTEMGQEVTMRCQPILGHNTVFWYRQTMMQGLELLAYFRNRAPLDDSGMPKDRFSAEMPDATLATLKIQPSEPRDSAVYFCASGLVPGYGYTFGSGTRLTVV.

The rearrangement links TRBV5-8 to TRBJ2-7; D remains ambiguous. V was trimmed by 0 bases and J by 2 bases, leaving 9 bases between them. This CDR3 has 14 residues. The germline V gene has CDR1 SGHTS and CDR2 YDEGEE. DNA of the CDR3: TGTGCCAGCAGCTTGGTTGTCCAACCCTACGAGCAGTACTTC. This sequence encodes CASSLVVQPYEQYF.

The chain links TRBV19 to TRBJ1-4, with TRBD1 as a possible D gene (5 bases). Per the germline V gene, CDR1 is LNHDA and CDR2 is SQIVND (reference sequence). Trimming removed 6 bases at V and 0 bases at J, with 17 bases between. CDR3 length: 17 amino acids. The CDR3 reads CASSHRQRGSTNEKLFF. CDR3 DNA sequence: TGTGCCAGTAGCCACCGACAGCGCGGATCAACTAATGAAAAACTGTTTTTT.

CDR3 residues: CASSKASGGKNIQYF. CDR3 nucleotide sequence: TGCGCCAGCAGCAAGGCTAGCGGGGGGAAAAACATTCAGTACTTC. The J gene is TRBJ2-4, the V gene TRBV5-1, with TRBD2 matching 11 bases. The germline CDR1 and CDR2 sequences are SGHRS and YFSETQ. The trim removed 4 bases at V and 4 bases at J, leaving 4 bases unmatched. The CDR3 length is 15 residues.

The rearrangement joins TRBV7-2 to TRBJ2-5, with 14 bases aligning to TRBD2. Germline CDR1 reads SGHTA; CDR2 reads FQGNSA. V was clipped by 5 bases and J by 4 bases; unmatched bases: 12. The length of the CDR3 is 18 residues. The CDR3 loop is CASSPTHTGLAGGETQYF. The CDR3 DNA follows: TGTGCCAGCAGCCCAACCCATACTGGACTAGCGGGAGGAGAGACCCAGTACTTC.

J is TRBJ2-7 and V is TRBV6-4, with D maybe TRBD2 (5 bases). V gave up 5 bases and J gave up 4 bases, with 18 bases separating them. This CDR3 is 15 amino acids long. Per the germline V gene, CDR1 is MRHNA and CDR2 is SNTAGT. The CDR3 spells CASSLQAGEGYEQYF. As DNA, the CDR3 is TGTGCCAGCAGTTTACAAGCAGGAGAGGGTTACGAGCAGTACTTC.